One T cell receptor beta chain is described in this entry. What it recognizes is unknown. The data originate from a study of cytomegalovirus exposure and HLA in healthy donors. Findings and limits, study-wide: Reportedly, cytomegalovirus status was diagnosed with high sensitivity and specificity. Further analysis was carried out later, and it showed several of the most significant clusters appearing linked to common viral pathogens. Reportedly, HLA-A and HLA-B alleles of most subjects were accurately predicted from TCR beta. Most TCR sequences were uncommon, yet certain public TCRs appeared in many donors.

This CDR3 comprises 16 residues. V lost 5 bases, J lost 0 bases, and 7 bases stayed unmatched. CDR1 is SGHTA, CDR2 FQGNSA, per germline. PCR was performed using 60 Vbeta and 13 Jbeta primers. Profiled with immunoSEQ multiplex PCR; TCRdb holds only in-frame clones, not every one. The sample carries just over 150,000 clones, about 85% recorded once. The TCR originated in a woman aged 18-29 years in good health and CMV-seronegative. Sequences were obtained from PBMCs. The chain recombines TRBV7-2 with TRBJ1-5, with 7 bases identical to TRBD1. As DNA, the CDR3 is TGTGCCAGCAGCCCACAGGGGACCTATAGCAATCAGCCCCAGCATTTT. It yields the protein CASSPQGTYSNQPQHF.